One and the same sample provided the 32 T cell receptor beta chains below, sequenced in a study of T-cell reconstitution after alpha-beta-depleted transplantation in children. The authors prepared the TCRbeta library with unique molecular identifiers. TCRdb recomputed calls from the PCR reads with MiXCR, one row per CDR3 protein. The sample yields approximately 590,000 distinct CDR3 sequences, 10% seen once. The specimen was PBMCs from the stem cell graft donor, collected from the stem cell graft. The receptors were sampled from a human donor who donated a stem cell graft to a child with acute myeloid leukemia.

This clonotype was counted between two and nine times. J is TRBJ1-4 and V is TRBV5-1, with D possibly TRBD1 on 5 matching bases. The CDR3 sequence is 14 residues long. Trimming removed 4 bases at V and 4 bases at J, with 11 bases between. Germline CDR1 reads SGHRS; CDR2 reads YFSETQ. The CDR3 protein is CASSRDGNNEKLFF. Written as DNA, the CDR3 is TGCGCCAGCAGCCGGGACGGAAATAATGAAAAACTGTTTTTT.

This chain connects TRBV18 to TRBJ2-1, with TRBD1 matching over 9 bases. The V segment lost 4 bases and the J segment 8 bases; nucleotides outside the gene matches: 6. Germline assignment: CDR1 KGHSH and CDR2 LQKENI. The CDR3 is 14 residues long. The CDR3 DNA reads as TGTGCCAGCTCACAACAGGGGGCGGCCGATGAGCAGTTCTTC. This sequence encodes CASSQQGAADEQFF.

CDR3 loop: CASSPEGAYSNQPQHF. In DNA form, the CDR3 reads TGTGCCAGCAGCCCAGAAGGGGCATATAGCAATCAGCCCCAGCATTTT. The chain has TRBV12-3 or TRBV12-4 and TRBJ1-5; weak D call: TRBD1 (5 bases). V dropped 6 bases and J dropped 0 bases, with 15 bases sitting between them. The CDR3 spans 16 residues.

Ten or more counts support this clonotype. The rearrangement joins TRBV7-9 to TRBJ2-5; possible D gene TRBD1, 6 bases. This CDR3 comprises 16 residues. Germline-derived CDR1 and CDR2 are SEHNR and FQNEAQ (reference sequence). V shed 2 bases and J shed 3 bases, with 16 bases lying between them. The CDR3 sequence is CASSLKRGGPKETQYF. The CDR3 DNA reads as TGTGCCAGCAGCTTAAAGCGAGGGGGTCCGAAAGAGACCCAGTACTTC. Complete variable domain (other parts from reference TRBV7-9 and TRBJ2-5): DTGVSQNPRHKITKRGQNVTFRCDPISEHNRLYWYRQTLGQGPEFLTYFQNEAQLEKSRLLSDRFSAERPKGSFSTLEIQRTEQGDSAMYLCASSLKRGGPKETQYFGPGTRLLVL.

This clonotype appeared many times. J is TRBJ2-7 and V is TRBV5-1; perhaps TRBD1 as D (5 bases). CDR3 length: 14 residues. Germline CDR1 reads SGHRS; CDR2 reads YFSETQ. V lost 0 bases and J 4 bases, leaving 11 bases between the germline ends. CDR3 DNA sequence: TGCGCCAGCAGCTTGGGACCGAAGGGGTACGAGCAGTACTTC. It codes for CASSLGPKGYEQYF.

The CDR3 DNA reads TGTGCCAGCAGATCCACAGGGGGCAAAACGGACCGATGGGGGGATACGCAGTATTTT. It codes for CASRSTGGKTDRWGDTQYF. The gene calls are TRBV7-3 and TRBJ2-3; 9 nucleotides agree with TRBD1. CDR1 and CDR2 (germline): SGHTA, FQGTGA. V was pared by 6 bases and J by 6 bases, with 22 bases of the junction left unmatched. This CDR3 is 19 amino acids long.

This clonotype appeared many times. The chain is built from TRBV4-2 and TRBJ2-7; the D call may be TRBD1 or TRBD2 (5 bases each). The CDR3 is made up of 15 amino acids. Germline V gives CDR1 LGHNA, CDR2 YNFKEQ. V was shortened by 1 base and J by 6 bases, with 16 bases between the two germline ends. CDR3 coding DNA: TGTGCCAGCAGCCAAGCCGGGACCGCCTCCGGCGAGCAGTACTTC. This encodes CASSQAGTASGEQYF.

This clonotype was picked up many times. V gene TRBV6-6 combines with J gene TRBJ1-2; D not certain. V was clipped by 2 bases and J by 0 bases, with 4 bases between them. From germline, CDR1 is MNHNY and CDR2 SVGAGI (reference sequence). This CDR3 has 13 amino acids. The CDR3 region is CASSYDPNYGYTF. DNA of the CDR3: TGTGCCAGCAGTTACGATCCTAACTATGGCTACACCTTC.

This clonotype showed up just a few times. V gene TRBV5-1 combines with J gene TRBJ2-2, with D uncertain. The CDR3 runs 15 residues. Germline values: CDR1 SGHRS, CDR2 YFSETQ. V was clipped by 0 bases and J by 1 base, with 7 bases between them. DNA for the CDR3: TGCGCCAGCAGCTTGGACGGGTTGAACACCGGGGAGCTGTTTTTT. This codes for CASSLDGLNTGELFF.

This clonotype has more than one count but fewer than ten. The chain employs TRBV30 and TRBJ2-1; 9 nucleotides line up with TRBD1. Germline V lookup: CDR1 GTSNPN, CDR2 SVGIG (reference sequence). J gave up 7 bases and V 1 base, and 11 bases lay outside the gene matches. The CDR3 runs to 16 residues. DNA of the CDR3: TGTGCCTGGAGTGCGCACCTAGGGACAGGGTGGAATGAGCAGTTCTTC. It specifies CAWSAHLGTGWNEQFF.

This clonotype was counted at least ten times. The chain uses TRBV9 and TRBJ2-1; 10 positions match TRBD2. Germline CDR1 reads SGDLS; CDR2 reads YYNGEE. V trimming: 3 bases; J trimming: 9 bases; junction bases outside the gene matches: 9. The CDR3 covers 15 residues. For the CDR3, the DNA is TGTGCCAGCAGCGCCAGCGGGAGGGCCCCAGCTGAGCAGTTCTTC. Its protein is CASSASGRAPAEQFF.

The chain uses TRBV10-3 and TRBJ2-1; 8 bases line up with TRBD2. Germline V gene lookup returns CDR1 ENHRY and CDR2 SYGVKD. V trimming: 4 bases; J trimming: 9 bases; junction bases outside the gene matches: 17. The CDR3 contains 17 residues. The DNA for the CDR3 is TGTGCCATCAGTGTGTCCAGCGGGAGCCCAGGCGCCGGTGAGCAGTTCTTC. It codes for CAISVSSGSPGAGEQFF.

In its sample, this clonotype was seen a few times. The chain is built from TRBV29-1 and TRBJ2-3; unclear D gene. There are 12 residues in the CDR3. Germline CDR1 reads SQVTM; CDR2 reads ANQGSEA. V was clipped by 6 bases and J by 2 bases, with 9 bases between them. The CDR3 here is CSVLPATDTQYF. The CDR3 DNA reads TGCAGCGTCCTCCCGGCCACAGATACGCAGTATTTT.

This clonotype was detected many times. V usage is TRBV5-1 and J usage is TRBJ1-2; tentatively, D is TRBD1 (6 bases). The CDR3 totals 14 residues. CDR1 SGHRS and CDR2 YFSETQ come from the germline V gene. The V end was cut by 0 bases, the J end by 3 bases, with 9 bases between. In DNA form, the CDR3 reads TGCGCCAGCAGCTTGGACAGGGTAGACTATGGCTACACCTTC. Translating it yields CASSLDRVDYGYTF.

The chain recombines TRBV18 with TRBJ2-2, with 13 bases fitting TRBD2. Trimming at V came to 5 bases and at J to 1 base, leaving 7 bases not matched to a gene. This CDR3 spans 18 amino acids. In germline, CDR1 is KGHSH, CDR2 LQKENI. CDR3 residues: CASSSGTSGAWNTGELFF. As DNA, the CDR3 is TGTGCCAGCTCATCCGGGACTAGCGGGGCCTGGAACACCGGGGAGCTGTTTTTT. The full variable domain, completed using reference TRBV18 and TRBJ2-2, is NAGVMQNPRHLVRRRGQEARLRCSPMKGHSHVYWYRQLPEEGLKFMVYLQKENIIDESGMPKERFSAEFPKEGPSILRIQQVVRGDSAAYFCASSSGTSGAWNTGELFFGEGSRLTVL.

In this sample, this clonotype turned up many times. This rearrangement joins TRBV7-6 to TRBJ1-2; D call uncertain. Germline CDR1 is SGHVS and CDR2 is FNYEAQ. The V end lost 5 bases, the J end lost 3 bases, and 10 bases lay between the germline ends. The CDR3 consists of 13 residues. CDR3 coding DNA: TGTGCCAGCAGCCTGGGGAGGGACTATGGCTACACCTTC. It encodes CASSLGRDYGYTF.

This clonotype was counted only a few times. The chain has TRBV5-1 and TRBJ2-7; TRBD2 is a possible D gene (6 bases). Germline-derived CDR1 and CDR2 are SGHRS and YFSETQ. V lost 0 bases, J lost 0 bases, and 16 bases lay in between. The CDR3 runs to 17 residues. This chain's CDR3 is CASSLELATRSSYEQYF. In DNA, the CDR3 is TGCGCCAGCAGCTTGGAACTAGCTACCCGGAGCTCCTACGAGCAGTACTTC.

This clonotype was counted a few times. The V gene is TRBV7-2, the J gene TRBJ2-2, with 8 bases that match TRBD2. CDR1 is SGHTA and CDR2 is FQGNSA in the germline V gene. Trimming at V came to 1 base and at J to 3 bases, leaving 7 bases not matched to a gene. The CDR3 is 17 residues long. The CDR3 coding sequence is TGTGCCAGCAGCTTAGTTGGCCGGGGACTAGACACCGGGGAGCTGTTTTTT. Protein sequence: CASSLVGRGLDTGELFF.

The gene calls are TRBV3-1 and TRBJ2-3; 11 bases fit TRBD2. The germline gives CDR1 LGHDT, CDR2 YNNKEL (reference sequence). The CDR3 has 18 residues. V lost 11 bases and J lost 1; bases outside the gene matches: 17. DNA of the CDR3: TGTGCCTGCTGTTTAAGACTAGCGGGATCATCCCGCACAGATACGCAGTATTTT. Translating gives CACCLRLAGSSRTDTQYF.

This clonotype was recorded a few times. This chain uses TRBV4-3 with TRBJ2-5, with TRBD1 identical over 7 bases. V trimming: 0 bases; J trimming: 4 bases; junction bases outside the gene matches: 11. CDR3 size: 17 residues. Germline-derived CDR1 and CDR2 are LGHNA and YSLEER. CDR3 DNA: TGCGCCAGCAGCCAAGATCTCGCGGCACAGGGGACAGAGACCCAGTACTTC. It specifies CASSQDLAAQGTETQYF.

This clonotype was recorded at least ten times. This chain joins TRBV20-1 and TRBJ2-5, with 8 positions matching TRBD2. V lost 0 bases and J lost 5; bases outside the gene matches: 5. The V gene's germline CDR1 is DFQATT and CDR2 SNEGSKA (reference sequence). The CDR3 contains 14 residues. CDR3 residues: CSARDRGGQETQYF. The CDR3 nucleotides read TGCAGTGCTAGAGATCGGGGGGGCCAGGAGACCCAGTACTTC.

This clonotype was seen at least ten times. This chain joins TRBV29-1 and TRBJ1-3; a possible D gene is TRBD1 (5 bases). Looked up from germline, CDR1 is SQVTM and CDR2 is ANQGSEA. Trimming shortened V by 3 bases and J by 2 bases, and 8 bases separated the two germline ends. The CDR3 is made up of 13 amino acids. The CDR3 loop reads CSVDAGTGNTIYF. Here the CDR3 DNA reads TGCAGCGTTGATGCAGGGACTGGAAACACCATATATTTT.

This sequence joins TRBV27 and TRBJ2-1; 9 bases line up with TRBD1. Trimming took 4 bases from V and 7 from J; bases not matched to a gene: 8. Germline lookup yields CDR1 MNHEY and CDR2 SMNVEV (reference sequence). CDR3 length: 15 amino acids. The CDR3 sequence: CASSSPGTGTNEQFF. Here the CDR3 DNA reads TGTGCCAGCAGTTCCCCCGGGACAGGGACGAATGAGCAGTTCTTC.

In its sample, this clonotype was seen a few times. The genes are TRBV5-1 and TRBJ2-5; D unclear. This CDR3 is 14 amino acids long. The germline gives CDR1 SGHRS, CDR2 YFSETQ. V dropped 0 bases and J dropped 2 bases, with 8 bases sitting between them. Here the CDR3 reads CASSLDGGQETQYF. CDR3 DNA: TGCGCCAGCAGCTTGGATGGCGGTCAAGAGACCCAGTACTTC.

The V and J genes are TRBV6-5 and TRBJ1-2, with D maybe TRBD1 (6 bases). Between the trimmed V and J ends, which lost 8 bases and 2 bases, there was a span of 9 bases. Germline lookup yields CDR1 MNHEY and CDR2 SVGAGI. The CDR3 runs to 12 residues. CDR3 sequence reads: CASVGGNYGYTF. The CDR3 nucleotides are TGTGCCAGCGTCGGGGGCAACTATGGCTACACCTTC.

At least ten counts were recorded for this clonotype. DNA of the CDR3: TGCAGCGTTGGGCCGAGCGTTTACAATGAGCAGTTCTTC. Protein: CSVGPSVYNEQFF. J is TRBJ2-1 and V is TRBV29-1, with D unresolved. The germline gives CDR1 SQVTM, CDR2 ANQGSEA. V gave up 4 bases and J gave up 4 bases, with 11 bases separating them. The CDR3 totals 13 residues.

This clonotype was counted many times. Here the CDR3 reads CASSPRETDTQYF. DNA of the CDR3: TGTGCCAGCAGCCCCCGGGAGACAGATACGCAGTATTTT. The rearrangement joins TRBV13 to TRBJ2-3; D may be TRBD2 (6 bases). Germline V CDR1 and CDR2: PRHDT, FYEKMQ (reference sequence). The germline V and J ends were trimmed by 5 bases and 3 bases, with 9 bases remaining between them. This CDR3 has 13 amino acids.

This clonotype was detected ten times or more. Here the CDR3 reads CSVRTGDTGELFF. CDR3 nucleotides: TGCAGCGTTCGGACAGGGGACACCGGGGAGCTGTTTTTT. V usage is TRBV29-1 and J usage is TRBJ2-2; 9 positions agree with TRBD1. The length of the CDR3 is 13 residues. Trimming took 5 bases from V and 3 from J; bases not matched to a gene: 1. CDR1 is SQVTM, CDR2 ANQGSEA, per germline.

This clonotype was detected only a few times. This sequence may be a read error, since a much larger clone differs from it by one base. The DNA for the CDR3 is TGTGCCAGCAGCCATGGAGATACGCAGTATTTT. Translated: CASSHGDTQYF. The chain employs TRBV3-1 and TRBJ2-3; D gene ambiguous. The germline V and J ends were trimmed by 3 bases and 5 bases, with 3 bases remaining between them. The CDR3 totals 11 residues. Per germline, CDR1 LGHDT and CDR2 YNNKEL (reference sequence).

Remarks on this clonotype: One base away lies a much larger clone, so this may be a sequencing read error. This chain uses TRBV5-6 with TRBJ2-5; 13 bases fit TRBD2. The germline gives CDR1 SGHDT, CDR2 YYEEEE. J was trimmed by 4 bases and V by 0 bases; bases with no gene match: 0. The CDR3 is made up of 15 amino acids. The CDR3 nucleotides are TGTGCCAGCAGCTTGGGGACTAGCGGGAGAGAGACCCAGTACTTC. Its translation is CASSLGTSGRETQYF.

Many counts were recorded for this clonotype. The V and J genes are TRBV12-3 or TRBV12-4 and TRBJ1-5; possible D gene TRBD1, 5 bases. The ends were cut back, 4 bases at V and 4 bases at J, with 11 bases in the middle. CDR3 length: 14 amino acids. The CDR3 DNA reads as TGTGCCAGCAGTTCGGGACTTGGGAATCAGCCCCAGCATTTT. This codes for CASSSGLGNQPQHF.

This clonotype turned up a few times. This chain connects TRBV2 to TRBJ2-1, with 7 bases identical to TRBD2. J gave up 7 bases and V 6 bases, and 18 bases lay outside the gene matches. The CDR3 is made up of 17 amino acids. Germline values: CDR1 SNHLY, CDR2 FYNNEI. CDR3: CASSLLTGGPSGNEQFF. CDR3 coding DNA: TGTGCCAGCAGCCTACTGACGGGGGGACCCTCGGGAAATGAGCAGTTCTTC. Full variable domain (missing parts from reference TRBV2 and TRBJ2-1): EPEVTQTPSHQVTQMGQEVILRCVPISNHLYFYWYRQILGQKVEFLVSFYNNEISEKSEIFDDQFSVERPDGSNFTLKIRSTKLEDSAMYFCASSLLTGGPSGNEQFFGPGTRLTVL.